Below, 29 T cell receptor beta chains from the same sample are listed, as sequenced in a study of identical twins. Using its own MiXCR run on the 5' RACE reads, TCRdb lists one record per CDR3 protein. The sample has a few hundred thousand distinct CDR3 sequences, less than 20% seen once. The sample comprised naive T cells sorted from blood. These receptor sequences come from a man aged 45 to 65 in good health.

This clonotype was counted a few times. The chain uses TRBV20-1 and TRBJ2-5; 11 nucleotides align to TRBD2. Looked up from germline, CDR1 is DFQATT and CDR2 is SNEGSKA (reference sequence). The CDR3 covers 16 residues. V shed 4 bases, J shed 2 bases, and the junction held 9 bases outside the gene matches. The CDR3 DNA follows: TGCAGTGCTACCCGACTAGCGGGGCTCTGGCAAGAGACCCAGTACTTC. Residues: CSATRLAGLWQETQYF.

This clonotype was detected only a few times. The chain has TRBV7-3 and TRBJ2-7; perhaps D is TRBD1 or TRBD2 (5 bases each). Germline values: CDR1 SGHTA, CDR2 FQGTGA. The CDR3 is made up of 15 amino acids. The germline V and J ends were trimmed by 0 bases and 3 bases, with 12 bases remaining between them. The CDR3 DNA follows: TGTGCCAGCAGCTTAACTGGAGGCAGGGACTACGAGCAGTACTTC. The encoded protein is CASSLTGGRDYEQYF.

The rearrangement uses TRBV6-1 and TRBJ2-2; 12 bases are a match to TRBD2. Germline trimming cut 5 bases from V and 5 bases from J; bases unmatched to any gene: 12. Germline V gives CDR1 MNHNS, CDR2 SASEGT. The length of the CDR3 is 18 residues. The CDR3 here is CASSNLAGGPGETGELFF. CDR3 DNA: TGTGCCAGCAGTAATCTAGCGGGAGGGCCCGGAGAAACCGGGGAGCTGTTTTTT.

This clonotype has at least ten counts. V and J are TRBV20-1 and TRBJ2-7; D is unresolved. CDR3 length: 10 amino acids. Between the trimmed V and J ends, which lost 5 bases and 3 bases, there was a span of 5 bases. From germline, CDR1 is DFQATT and CDR2 SNEGSKA (reference sequence). DNA of the CDR3: TGCAGTGCTCTACACTACGAGCAGTACTTC. Translation gives CSALHYEQYF.

Comment on this clonotype: A read error may explain this, as a much larger clone is one base away. The gene calls are TRBV20-1 and TRBJ2-5, with D possibly TRBD2 on 5 matching bases. CDR1 and CDR2 (germline): DFQATT, SNEGSKA (reference sequence). The CDR3 is made up of 12 amino acids. For the CDR3, the DNA is TGCAGTGCGCCATCTGAGGGAGAGACCCAGTGCTTC. Amino acid sequence: CSAPSEGETQCF.

V is TRBV6-1 and J is TRBJ2-1; D gene uncertain. Trimming cost V 5 bases and J 0 bases, with 14 bases left between them. The CDR3 consists of 16 residues. Germline CDR1 MNHNS, CDR2 SASEGT. In DNA, the CDR3 is TGTGCCAGCAGTCAAACCGGACGTACCTCCTACAATGAGCAGTTCTTC. Translated, it gives CASSQTGRTSYNEQFF.

The chain recombines TRBV7-2 with TRBJ2-2, with D perhaps TRBD1 (5 bases). CDR3 length: 13 residues. V was cut by 8 bases and J by 6 bases, with 13 bases left in between. Germline CDR1 SGHTA, CDR2 FQGNSA. CDR3 protein: CASGGAGAGELFF. The CDR3 bases are TGTGCCAGCGGTGGGGCAGGAGCCGGGGAGCTGTTTTTT.

This clonotype has ten or more counts. The gene calls are TRBV12-3 or TRBV12-4 and TRBJ1-5, with D possibly TRBD1 on 5 matching bases. The length of the CDR3 is 17 residues. V was trimmed by 5 bases and J by 0 bases, leaving 17 bases between them. CDR3 residues: CASSADSLTDSNQPQHF. Here the CDR3 DNA reads TGTGCCAGCAGTGCCGACAGCCTGACGGATAGCAATCAGCCCCAGCATTTT.

This chain connects TRBV12-3 or TRBV12-4 to TRBJ2-1; TRBD2 is a possible D gene (7 bases). V dropped 1 base and J dropped 4 bases, with 17 bases sitting between them. This CDR3 spans 17 amino acids. CDR3 loop: CASSLGRGRGRYNEQFF. In nucleotides, the CDR3 is TGTGCCAGCAGTTTAGGCCGAGGGCGGGGGCGGTACAATGAGCAGTTCTTC.

Here the CDR3 reads CASSYMLAGGPGETQYF. As DNA, the CDR3 is TGTGCCAGCAGTTATATGCTAGCGGGAGGGCCTGGGGAGACCCAGTACTTC. The V and J genes are TRBV6-5 and TRBJ2-5; 12 bases align to TRBD2. Germline-derived CDR1 and CDR2 are MNHEY and SVGAGI. This CDR3 is built from 17 residues. J was trimmed by 5 bases and V by 3 bases; bases with no gene match: 10.

The chain uses TRBV20-1 and TRBJ2-4; 7 positions agree with TRBD2. CDR1 is DFQATT and CDR2 is SNEGSKA in the germline V gene (reference sequence). V lost 3 bases, J lost 3 bases, and 5 bases stayed unmatched. The CDR3 extends over 14 amino acids. CDR3 DNA: TGCAGTGCTAGCGGCGGGAGTGGCAAAAACATTCAGTACTTC. Protein product: CSASGGSGKNIQYF.

V usage is TRBV29-1 and J usage is TRBJ2-7, with D possibly being TRBD2 (5 bases). CDR1 and CDR2 (germline): SQVTM, ANQGSEA. V was shortened by 6 bases and J by 2 bases, with 11 bases between the two germline ends. The CDR3 covers 12 residues. Here the CDR3 reads CSVAGKTYEQYF. CDR3 coding DNA: TGCAGCGTGGCCGGGAAAACCTACGAGCAGTACTTC.

The V and J genes are TRBV27 and TRBJ1-1, with D possibly TRBD1 on 6 matching bases. Trimming pared 5 bases from V and 4 bases from J, leaving 14 bases between. This CDR3 has 14 amino acids. Germline V gene sequence: CDR1 MNHEY, CDR2 SMNVEV (reference sequence). The chain's CDR3 is CASSPLTGSTEAFF. The CDR3 DNA sequence: TGTGCCAGCAGTCCCCTTACAGGGTCCACTGAAGCTTTCTTT.

The sample holds a few counts of this clonotype. J is TRBJ1-1 and V is TRBV5-1, with D perhaps matching TRBD1 (5 bases). This CDR3 has 14 amino acids. Germline-derived CDR1 and CDR2 are SGHRS and YFSETQ. The V end was cut by 4 bases, the J end by 4 bases, with 14 bases between. CDR3 sequence reads: CASSLAGVLTEAFF. The DNA of the CDR3 is TGCGCCAGCAGCCTGGCGGGGGTCCTCACTGAAGCTTTCTTT.

This clonotype was detected ten times or more. This chain links TRBV7-8 with TRBJ2-1, with a weak D call TRBD2 (5 bases). The CDR3 spans 15 residues. V was cut by 1 base and J by 2 bases, with 9 bases left in between. Germline values: CDR1 SGHVS, CDR2 FQNEAQ. CDR3 loop: CASSLGGYPYNEQFF. CDR3 coding DNA: TGTGCCAGCAGCTTAGGAGGGTACCCCTACAATGAGCAGTTCTTC.

This clonotype was counted a few times. This chain joins TRBV18 and TRBJ2-7; D might be TRBD1 (5 bases). The CDR3 is made up of 15 amino acids. V lost 3 bases, J lost 5 bases, and 17 bases lay in between. From germline, CDR1 is KGHSH and CDR2 LQKENI. This CDR3 is CASSPDRPKGHEQYF. CDR3 DNA: TGTGCCAGCTCACCCGACAGACCCAAGGGGCACGAGCAGTACTTC.

This clonotype has ten or more counts. The rearrangement uses TRBV3-1 and TRBJ2-3; no clear D. CDR1 and CDR2 from the germline V gene are LGHDT and YNNKEL (reference sequence). V lost 5 bases, J lost 4 bases, and 16 bases lay in between. This CDR3 has 15 residues. In DNA form, the CDR3 reads TGTGCCAGCAGCGAAGTTACCCGGGCGTCAGATACGCAGTATTTT. This encodes CASSEVTRASDTQYF.

V is TRBV10-3 and J is TRBJ2-3, with TRBD2 matching over 9 bases. The CDR3 extends over 18 amino acids. V gave up 6 bases and J gave up 3 bases; unmatched junction bases: 16. The germline V gene encodes CDR1 ENHRY and CDR2 SYGVKD. CDR3 amino acids: CAIRDQRLSGGKTDTQYF. As DNA, the CDR3 is TGTGCCATCAGGGACCAGCGACTCAGCGGGGGGAAGACAGATACGCAGTATTTT.

This clonotype came up many times. The J gene is TRBJ2-1, the V gene TRBV20-1, with TRBD2 matching over 10 bases. The CDR3 loop spans 14 amino acids. CDR1 is DFQATT and CDR2 is SNEGSKA in the germline V gene (reference sequence). Germline trimming cut 5 bases from V and 5 bases from J; bases unmatched to any gene: 6. The CDR3 region is CSARVSGRNNEQFF. The DNA of the CDR3 is TGCAGTGCTCGGGTTAGCGGGAGGAACAATGAGCAGTTCTTC.

J is TRBJ2-2 and V is TRBV7-2, with 12 bases fitting TRBD2. The CDR3 totals 17 residues. Germline V gene sequence: CDR1 SGHTA, CDR2 FQGNSA. Losses at the gene ends were 3 bases for V and 5 bases for J; bases not matched to a gene: 7. CDR3 nucleotide sequence: TGTGCCAGCAGCTTGTTAAGACTAGCGGGAGTGACCGGGGAGCTGTTTTTT. Encoded protein: CASSLLRLAGVTGELFF.

The gene calls are TRBV15 and TRBJ2-7, with a weak D call TRBD2 (5 bases). Germline V gives CDR1 LNHNV, CDR2 YYDKDF (reference sequence). CDR3 size: 16 residues. V lost 2 bases to trimming and J lost 0 bases, with 14 bases between them. The CDR3 bases are TGTGCCACCAGCAGATCCCTGCGGGCGGACTCCTACGAGCAGTACTTC. Its protein product is CATSRSLRADSYEQYF.

The V gene is TRBV7-2, the J gene TRBJ1-1; D is possibly TRBD1 (5 bases). The CDR3 is 15 amino acids. The germline V and J ends were trimmed by 5 bases and 1 base, with 14 bases remaining between them. CDR1 and CDR2 (germline): SGHTA, FQGNSA. The CDR3 DNA reads as TGTGCCAGCAGCATCCGTGGGGCTTCGAACACTGAAGCTTTCTTT. Residues: CASSIRGASNTEAFF.

This clonotype has more than one count but fewer than ten. The rearrangement joins TRBV29-1 to TRBJ2-2; 8 nucleotides match TRBD1. This CDR3 comprises 14 residues. Per germline, CDR1 SQVTM and CDR2 ANQGSEA. Trimming removed 6 bases from V and 3 bases from J; junction bases left unmatched: 6. Here the CDR3 DNA reads TGCAGCGTAACTCAGGGGGCTCACACCGGGGAGCTGTTTTTT. Translation: CSVTQGAHTGELFF.

This clonotype was seen a few times. A read error may explain this, as a much larger clone is one base away. The CDR3 DNA is TGCAGCGCCCCCCCGGGGGGCGAGCAGTACTTC. Its translation: CSAPPGGEQYF. V and J are TRBV29-1 and TRBJ2-7; the match to TRBD2 covers 7 bases. Germline V CDR1 and CDR2: SQVTM, ANQGSEA. CDR3 length: 11 amino acids. Trimming cost V 7 bases and J 6 bases; bases outside gene matches: 6.

The J gene is TRBJ2-7, the V gene TRBV6-1; D remains ambiguous. This CDR3 is built from 15 residues. V was cut by 0 bases and J by 5 bases, with 14 bases left in between. Germline V CDR1 and CDR2: MNHNS, SASEGT. CDR3 loop: CASSEAPGSGHEQYF. The CDR3 region has the DNA TGTGCCAGCAGTGAAGCCCCCGGCTCAGGACACGAGCAGTACTTC.

The table lists this clonotype with a few counts. The chain uses TRBV3-1 and TRBJ2-5; no definite D call. Looked up from germline, CDR1 is LGHDT and CDR2 is YNNKEL (reference sequence). V lost 4 bases to trimming and J lost 1 base, with 7 bases between them. The CDR3 has 13 amino acids. Written as DNA, the CDR3 is TGTGCCAGCAGCCTTAGAACCCAAGAGACCCAGTACTTC. Translation gives CASSLRTQETQYF.

This clonotype came up a few times. V gene TRBV18 combines with J gene TRBJ2-2; D gene uncertain. This CDR3 is built from 13 residues. Germline V gene sequence: CDR1 KGHSH, CDR2 LQKENI. Trimming shortened V by 2 bases and J by 4 bases, and 5 bases separated the two germline ends. CDR3 region: CASSPSRTGELFF. CDR3 nucleotide sequence: TGTGCCAGCTCACCAAGCCGCACCGGGGAGCTGTTTTTT.

This clonotype was recorded many times. This chain connects TRBV20-1 to TRBJ1-6; D gene uncertain. The V end lost 0 bases, the J end lost 8 bases, and 8 bases lay between the germline ends. CDR1 is DFQATT, CDR2 SNEGSKA, per germline (reference sequence). This CDR3 spans 13 amino acids. CDR3 sequence reads: CSAREQNYSPLHF. The CDR3 coding sequence is TGCAGTGCTAGAGAACAGAACTATTCACCCCTCCACTTT.

This clonotype was found a few times. V is TRBV14 and J is TRBJ1-3; D gene uncertain. The CDR3 runs 14 residues. The germline gives CDR1 SGHDN, CDR2 FVKESK. Trimming cost V 0 bases and J 3 bases, with 6 bases left between them. The CDR3 nucleotides are TGTGCCAGCAGCCAAGATTGGGGTGGAAACACCATATATTTT. This translates into CASSQDWGGNTIYF.